This T cell receptor (beta chain) was recovered during a study of shared clonotypes between healthy human individuals. The CDR3 totals 13 residues. Germline assignment: CDR1 MNHEY and CDR2 SVGAGI. V was trimmed by 11 bases and J by 1 base, leaving 14 bases between them. Measured with immunoSEQ multiplex PCR; TCRdb has only the in-frame clones, and not every one. This sample has more than 2 million clones, with nearly 97% found just once. The receptor comes from a man aged 18 to 30 in good health. Sequenced sample: naive CD4+ T cells sorted from blood. The sample's subset: CD45RA+ positively selected. This chain uses TRBV6-5 with TRBJ1-1; D gene unclear. CDR3 DNA: TGTGCCGCCAGGCCCCTTAGGAACACTGAAGCTTTCTTT. Protein product: CAARPLRNTEAFF.